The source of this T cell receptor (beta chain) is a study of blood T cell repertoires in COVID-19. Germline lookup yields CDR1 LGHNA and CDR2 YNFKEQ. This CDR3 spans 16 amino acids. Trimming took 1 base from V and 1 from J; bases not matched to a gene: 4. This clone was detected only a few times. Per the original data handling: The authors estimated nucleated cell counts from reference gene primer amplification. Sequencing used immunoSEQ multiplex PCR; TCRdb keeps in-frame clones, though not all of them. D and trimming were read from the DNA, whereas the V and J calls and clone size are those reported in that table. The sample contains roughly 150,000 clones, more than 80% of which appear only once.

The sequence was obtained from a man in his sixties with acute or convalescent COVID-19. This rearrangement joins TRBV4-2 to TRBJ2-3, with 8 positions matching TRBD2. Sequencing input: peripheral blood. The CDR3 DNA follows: TGTGCCAGCAGCCAAGCCGCGGGGGGCCGCACAGATACGCAGTATTTT. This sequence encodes CASSQAAGGRTDTQYF.